The sequence of this TCR beta chain was determined in a study of shared clonotypes between healthy human individuals. Study-level findings and limits: Generally, naive subsets (rather than memory subsets) showed larger estimated richness.

Sequencing used immunoSEQ multiplex PCR; TCRdb keeps in-frame clones, though not all of them. The table shows about 680,000 clones, with 92% occurring only once. Naive CD8 isolation took CD45RO-negative cells positively selected for CCR7 and excluded terminally differentiated effector memory CD45RA+ cells. Turning to this clone: Its antigen is currently unknown.

The CDR3 contains 14 residues. The ends lost 8 bases at V and 5 bases at J; junction bases unmatched: 12. The V gene's germline CDR1 is MNHEY and CDR2 SMNVEV (reference sequence). The receptor was derived from a man aged 25-40 years in good health. Sequenced material: naive CD8+ T cells sorted from blood. This chain connects TRBV27 to TRBJ2-7; 7 nucleotides line up with TRBD1. The CDR3 loop reads CASRDDRAGNEQYF. The CDR3 DNA is TGTGCCAGCCGGGATGACAGGGCCGGTAACGAGCAGTACTTC.